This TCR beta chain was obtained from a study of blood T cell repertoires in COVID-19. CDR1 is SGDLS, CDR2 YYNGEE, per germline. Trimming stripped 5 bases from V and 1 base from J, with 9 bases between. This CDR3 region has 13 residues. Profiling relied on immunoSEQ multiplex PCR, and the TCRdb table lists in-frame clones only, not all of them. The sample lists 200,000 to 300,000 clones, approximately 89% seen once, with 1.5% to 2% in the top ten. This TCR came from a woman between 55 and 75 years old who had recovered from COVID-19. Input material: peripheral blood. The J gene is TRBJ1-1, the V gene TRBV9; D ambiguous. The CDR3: CASRNPGNTEAFF. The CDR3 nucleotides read TGTGCCAGCAGAAACCCCGGGAACACTGAAGCTTTCTTT.